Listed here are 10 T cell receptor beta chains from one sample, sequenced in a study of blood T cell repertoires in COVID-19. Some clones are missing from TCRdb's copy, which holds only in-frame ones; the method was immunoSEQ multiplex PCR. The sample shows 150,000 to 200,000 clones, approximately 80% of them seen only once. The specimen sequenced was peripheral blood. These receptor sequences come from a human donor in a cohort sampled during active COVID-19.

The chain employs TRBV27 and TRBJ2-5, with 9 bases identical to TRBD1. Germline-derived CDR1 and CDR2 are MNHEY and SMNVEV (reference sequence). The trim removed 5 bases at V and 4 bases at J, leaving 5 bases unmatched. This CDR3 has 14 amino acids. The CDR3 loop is CASSLTGGGETQYF. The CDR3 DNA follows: TGTGCCAGCAGTCTGACAGGGGGGGGAGAGACCCAGTACTTC.

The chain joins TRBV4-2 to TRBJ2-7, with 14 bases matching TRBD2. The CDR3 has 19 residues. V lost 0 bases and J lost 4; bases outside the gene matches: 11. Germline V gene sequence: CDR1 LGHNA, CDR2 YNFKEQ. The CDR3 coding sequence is TGTGCCAGCAGCCAAGATCCCGGACTAGCGGGAGGCTCCCCGTACGAGCAGTACTTC. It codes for CASSQDPGLAGGSPYEQYF.

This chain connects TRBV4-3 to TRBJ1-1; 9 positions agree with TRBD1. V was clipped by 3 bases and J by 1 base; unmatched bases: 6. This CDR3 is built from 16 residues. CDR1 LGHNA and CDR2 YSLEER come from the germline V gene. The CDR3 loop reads CASSQGTGLKNTEAFF. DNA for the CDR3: TGCGCCAGCAGCCAGGGGACAGGGCTTAAGAACACTGAAGCTTTCTTT.

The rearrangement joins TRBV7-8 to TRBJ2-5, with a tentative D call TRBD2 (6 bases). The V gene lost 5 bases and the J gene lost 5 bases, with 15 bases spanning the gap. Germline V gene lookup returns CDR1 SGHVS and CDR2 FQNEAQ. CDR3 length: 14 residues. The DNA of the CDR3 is TGTGCCAGCAGCCCCATCGGAGGGGTGGAGACCCAGTACTTC. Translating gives CASSPIGGVETQYF.

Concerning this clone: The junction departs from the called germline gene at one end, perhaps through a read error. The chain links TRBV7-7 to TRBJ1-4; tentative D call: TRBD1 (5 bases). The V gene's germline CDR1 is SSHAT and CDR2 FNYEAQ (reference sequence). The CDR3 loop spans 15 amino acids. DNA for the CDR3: TGTGCTAGCAGCTCCGTCGGAGGGGCAGGGGAAAAACTGTTTTTT. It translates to CASSSVGGAGEKLFF.

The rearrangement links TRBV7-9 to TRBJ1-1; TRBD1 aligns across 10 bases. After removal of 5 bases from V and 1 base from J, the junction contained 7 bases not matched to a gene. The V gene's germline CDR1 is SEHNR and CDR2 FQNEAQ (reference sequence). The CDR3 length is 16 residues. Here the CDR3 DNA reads TGTGCCAGCAGCGTATCCGGGACAGGGGAGAACACTGAAGCTTTCTTT. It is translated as CASSVSGTGENTEAFF. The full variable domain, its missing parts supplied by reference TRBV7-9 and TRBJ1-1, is DTGVSQNPRHKITKRGQNVTFRCDPISEHNRLYWYRQTLGQGPEFLTYFQNEAQLEKSRLLSDRFSAERPKGSFSTLEIQRTEQGDSAMYLCASSVSGTGENTEAFFGQGTRLTVV.

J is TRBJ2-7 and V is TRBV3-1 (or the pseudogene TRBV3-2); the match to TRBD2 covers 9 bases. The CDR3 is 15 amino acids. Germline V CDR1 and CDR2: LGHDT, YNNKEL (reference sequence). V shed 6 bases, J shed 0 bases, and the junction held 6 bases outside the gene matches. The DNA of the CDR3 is TGTGCCAGCAGTCCCTTTAGCGGGAGCTCCTACGAGCAGTACTTC. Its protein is CASSPFSGSSYEQYF.

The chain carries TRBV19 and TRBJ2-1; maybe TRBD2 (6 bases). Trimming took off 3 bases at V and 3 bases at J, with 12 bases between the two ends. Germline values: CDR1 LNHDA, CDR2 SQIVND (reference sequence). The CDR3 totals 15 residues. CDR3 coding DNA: TGTGCCAGTAGTATCCCTGGGACTGTCTACAATGAGCAGTTCTTC. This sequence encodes CASSIPGTVYNEQFF.

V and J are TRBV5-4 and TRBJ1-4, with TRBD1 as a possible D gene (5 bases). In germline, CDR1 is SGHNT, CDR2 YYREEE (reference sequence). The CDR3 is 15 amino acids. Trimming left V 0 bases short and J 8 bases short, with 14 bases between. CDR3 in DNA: TGTGCCAGCAGCTTGGGGACACTCAACGAAGAAAAACTGTTTTTT. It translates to CASSLGTLNEEKLFF.

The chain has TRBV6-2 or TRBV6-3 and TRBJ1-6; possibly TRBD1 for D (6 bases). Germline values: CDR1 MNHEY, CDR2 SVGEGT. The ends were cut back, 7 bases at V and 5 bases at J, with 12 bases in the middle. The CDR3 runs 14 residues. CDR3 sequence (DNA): TGTGCCAGCAACCCGGGACACGATAATTCACCCCTCCACTTT. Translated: CASNPGHDNSPLHF.